This TCR beta chain was obtained from a study of beta chain features in type 1 diabetes. Expressed TCRB transcripts were sequenced because the isolated RNA had all been reverse transcribed beforehand. The protocol was immunoSEQ multiplex PCR, while the TCRdb copy is restricted to in-frame clones and leaves out a portion. Among 200,000 to 250,000 clones, less than 35% were seen once, and the ten largest hold under 4.5%. Post-sort purity exceeded 98% for all sorted populations. The CDR3 runs to 15 residues. Per the germline V gene, CDR1 is SGHTA and CDR2 is FQGNSA. V lost 5 bases and J 1 base, leaving 9 bases between the germline ends.

The specimen sequenced was central memory CD4+ T cells from blood. The TCR originated in a man aged 25 to 45 in good health. The chain combines TRBV7-2 with TRBJ2-6; perhaps TRBD1 as D (5 bases). Here the CDR3 DNA reads TGTGCCAGCAGCAACAGGAAATCTGGGGCCAACGTCCTGACTTTC. As protein: CASSNRKSGANVLTF.